This TCR beta chain was sequenced during a study of blood T cell repertoires in COVID-19. Unmatched junction bases numbered 10, after V lost 10 bases and J lost 8 bases. In germline, CDR1 is MNHNY, CDR2 SVGAGI (reference sequence). The CDR3 is made up of 13 amino acids. Using immunoSEQ multiplex PCR, the repertoire was profiled, and TCRdb retains in-frame clones only, with some absent. The table lists approximately 230,000 clones, around 85% of them singletons. The TCR originated in a woman in her thirties or forties with active or convalescent COVID-19. The chain carries TRBV6-6 and TRBJ1-3; 8 nucleotides match TRBD1. Material: peripheral blood. The CDR3 sequence is CATMGQAEDTIYF. In DNA, the CDR3 is TGTGCCACCATGGGACAGGCAGAGGACACCATATATTTT.